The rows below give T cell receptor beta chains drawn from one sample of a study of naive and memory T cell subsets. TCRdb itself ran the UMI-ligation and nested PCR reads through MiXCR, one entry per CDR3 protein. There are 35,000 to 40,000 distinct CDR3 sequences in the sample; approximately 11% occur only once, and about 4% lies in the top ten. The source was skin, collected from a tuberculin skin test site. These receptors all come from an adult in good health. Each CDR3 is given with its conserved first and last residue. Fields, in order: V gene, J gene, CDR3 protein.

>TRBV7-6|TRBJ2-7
CASSLGGGSRSYEQYF
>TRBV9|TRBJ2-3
CASSAERGPDTQYF
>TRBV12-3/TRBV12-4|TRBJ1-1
CASSFGASNTEAFF
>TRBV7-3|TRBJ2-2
CASSPRGAGGSANTGELFF
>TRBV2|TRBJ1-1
CASSVPILQGARACRTEAFF
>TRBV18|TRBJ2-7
CASSPSRDSTSGFYF
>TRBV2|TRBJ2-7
CASSDPLFTYEQYF
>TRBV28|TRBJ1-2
CASSGLWGPSPNYGYTF
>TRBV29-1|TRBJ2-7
CSVARRLAYTYEQYF
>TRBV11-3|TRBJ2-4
CASSLRSSGENIQYF
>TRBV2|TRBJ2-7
CASSEALTVPYEQYF
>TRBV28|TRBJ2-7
CASSISDSAEQYF
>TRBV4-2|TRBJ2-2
CATGLSRGELFF
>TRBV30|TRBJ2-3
CAWSVRRADTQYF
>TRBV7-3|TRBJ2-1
CASSPLGTSGTGSYNEQFF
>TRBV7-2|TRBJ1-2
CASTPPGQGNYGYTF
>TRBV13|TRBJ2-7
CASSFSGGGYYEQYF
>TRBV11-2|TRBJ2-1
CASSQPFSSSGRVHEQFF
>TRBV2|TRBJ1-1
CASSDAGTEAFF
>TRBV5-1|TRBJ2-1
CASSRVQSSYNEQFF
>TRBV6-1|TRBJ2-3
CASSELAGGPDTQYF
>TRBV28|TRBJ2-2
CASSFKTSGDTGELFF
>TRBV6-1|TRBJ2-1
CASSSLAGVLPILNEQFF
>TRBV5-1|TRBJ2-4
CASSLGQSGVAKNIQYF
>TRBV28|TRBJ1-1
CASSSILKHLNTEAFF
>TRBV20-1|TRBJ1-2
CSARYSANYGYTF
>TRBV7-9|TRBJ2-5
CASSQGRTQYF
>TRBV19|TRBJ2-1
CASSPPPRTSGSDEQFF
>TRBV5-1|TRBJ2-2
CASSRKPGQGSNTGELFF
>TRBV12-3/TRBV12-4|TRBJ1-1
CASSFQDQNTEAFF
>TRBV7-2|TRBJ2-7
CASSNRDRDEQYF
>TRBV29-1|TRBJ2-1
CSEAFGGNEQFF
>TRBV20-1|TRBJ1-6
CSARRETYNSPLHF
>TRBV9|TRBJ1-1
CASSVEGNSNTEAFF
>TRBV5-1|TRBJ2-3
CASSPLAGVGTDTQYF
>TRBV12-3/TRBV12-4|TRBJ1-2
CASSSHSGPTVYGYTF
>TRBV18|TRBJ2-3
CASSPQGLAGGPDTQYF
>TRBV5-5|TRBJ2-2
CASSLTSSNTGELFF
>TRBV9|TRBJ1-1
CASSPQGAGLAEAFF
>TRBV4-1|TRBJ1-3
CASSPRLGSSGNTIYF
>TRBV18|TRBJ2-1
CASSPPVRGGYNEQFF
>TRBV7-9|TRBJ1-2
CASGGNYGYTF
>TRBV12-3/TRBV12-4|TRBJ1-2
CASSAGQGYGYTF
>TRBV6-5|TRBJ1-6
CASSYKTGGYSPLHF
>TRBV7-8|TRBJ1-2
CASSSPGSGKFYGYTF
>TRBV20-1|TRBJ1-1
CSARDGQPNTEAFF
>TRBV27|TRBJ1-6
CASSLSGARDSPLHF
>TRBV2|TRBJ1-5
CASRLYGQPQHF
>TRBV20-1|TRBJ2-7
CSAISSGPTYEQYF
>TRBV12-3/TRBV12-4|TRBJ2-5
CASTSRDQETQYF
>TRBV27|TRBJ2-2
CASSLSGQGYTGELFF